This T cell receptor beta chain is from a study of T cells in Graves' hyperthyroidism and ophthalmopathy. This clonotype has more than one count but fewer than ten. V was pared by 2 bases and J by 2 bases, with 6 bases between. CDR1 and CDR2 from the germline V gene are SEHNR and FQNEAQ (reference sequence). The CDR3 consists of 14 residues. From RNA transcripts, TCR beta CDR3 regions were amplified. The primer set for the first-round RT-PCR of the TCR CDR3 was HTBI. TCRdb called the multiplex PCR reads again in MiXCR, with one record for every CDR3 protein. The table includes hundreds of thousands of distinct CDR3 sequences, about 20% detected once. The PBMCs were taken from around 10 ml of fresh peripheral blood.

This clonotype was obtained from a man aged 35 to 55 with Graves' ophthalmopathy. The rearrangement uses TRBV7-9 and TRBJ1-4; D ambiguous. Sequenced input: blood. The CDR3, as DNA: TGTGCCAGCAGCTTACGGCAGACTAATGAAAAACTGTTTTTT. As protein: CASSLRQTNEKLFF.